The next 32 T cell receptor beta chains were all read from a single sample in a study of blood T cell repertoires in COVID-19. Generated by immunoSEQ multiplex PCR, the TCRdb table keeps only in-frame clones and is missing some. The data show 250,000 to 300,000 clones, roughly 91% seen once. The sample consisted of PBMCs or T cells enriched from blood (not recorded which). The receptors stem from a woman in her 40s with acute COVID-19.

There are a few counts of this clone. V is TRBV5-3 and J is TRBJ2-7, with TRBD2 identical over 9 bases. TRBV5-3 is flagged as an ORF with uncertain function. This CDR3 spans 14 amino acids. Trimming cost V 8 bases and J 3 bases; bases outside gene matches: 9. For the CDR3, the DNA is TGTGCCAGGGGCGAGGTAGCGGGAGTCTACGAGCAGTACTTC. Its protein is CARGEVAGVYEQYF.

Comment on this clone: Other DNA sequences in the same sample also yield this CDR3. The V and J genes are TRBV5-1 and TRBJ2-2, with D possibly TRBD1 on 6 matching bases. The CDR3 consists of 14 residues. V lost 4 bases and J lost 1, with 8 bases in between. Germline assignment: CDR1 SGHRS and CDR2 YFSETQ. CDR3 loop: CASSLGQNTGELFF. The CDR3 DNA reads as TGCGCCAGCAGCCTGGGACAGAACACCGGGGAGCTGTTTTTT.

This clone was picked up one time. This chain joins TRBV3-1 (or the pseudogene TRBV3-2) and TRBJ2-3; a weak D match, TRBD2 (5 bases). Per germline, CDR1 LGHDT and CDR2 YNNKEL (reference sequence). Between the trimmed V and J ends, which lost 4 bases and 4 bases, there was a span of 9 bases. The CDR3 has 13 residues. The CDR3, as DNA: TGTGCCAGCAGCCGACGAGGGCCAGATACGCAGTATTTT. Amino acids: CASSRRGPDTQYF.

This clone was observed a single time. The chain employs TRBV11-3 and TRBJ2-2, with TRBD2 matching over 11 bases. V dropped 4 bases and J dropped 4; count of bases not matched to a gene: 2. Germline V gene data show CDR1 as SGHNT and CDR2 as YENEEA. The CDR3 extends over 15 amino acids. The CDR3: CASSSTSGITGELFF. As DNA, the CDR3 is TGTGCCAGCAGCTCGACTAGCGGGATCACCGGGGAGCTGTTTTTT. Full variable domain (rest looked up from reference TRBV11-3 and TRBJ2-2): EAGVVQSPRYKIIEKKQPVAFWCNPISGHNTLYWYLQNLGQGPELLIRYENEEAVDDSQLPKDRFSAERLKGVDSTLKIQPAELGDSAVYLCASSSTSGITGELFFGEGSRLTVL.

The V gene is TRBV25-1, the J gene TRBJ1-1; D uncertain. CDR1 is MGHDK and CDR2 is SYGVNS in the germline V gene. This CDR3 is 13 amino acids long. V was cut by 4 bases and J by 0 bases, with 6 bases left in between. DNA for the CDR3: TGTGCCAGCAGTGTAGGAGTGAACACTGAAGCTTTCTTT. Its protein product is CASSVGVNTEAFF.

The chain uses TRBV18 and TRBJ1-1; 7 nucleotides align to TRBD1. Trimming took 6 bases from V and 3 from J; bases not matched to a gene: 7. The CDR3 length is 14 residues. Looked up from germline, CDR1 is KGHSH and CDR2 is LQKENI. The CDR3 nucleotides are TGTGCCAGCTCGCATCCGGGACAGCACACTGAAGCTTTCTTT. It specifies CASSHPGQHTEAFF.

The rearrangement uses TRBV10-2 and TRBJ2-1; D is uncertain. Trimming shortened V by 5 bases and J by 5 bases, and 4 bases separated the two germline ends. CDR1 WSHSY and CDR2 SAAADI come from the germline V gene. This CDR3 comprises 11 residues. CDR3 in DNA: TGCGCCAGCAGTCTTCACAATGAGCAGTTCTTC. It codes for CASSLHNEQFF.

This chain connects TRBV19 to TRBJ1-3; 7 nucleotides match TRBD1. The CDR3 has 17 amino acids. Germline V lookup: CDR1 LNHDA, CDR2 SQIVND (reference sequence). V was pared by 5 bases and J by 0 bases, with 10 bases of the junction left unmatched. The CDR3 loop is CASSVSGQAISGNTIYF. The CDR3 DNA reads TGTGCCAGTAGTGTGTCTGGACAGGCCATCTCTGGAAACACCATATATTTT.

Remarks on this clone: Different DNA sequences within this sample yield the same CDR3. The rearrangement uses TRBV6-5 and TRBJ1-6; D might be TRBD1 (5 bases). The CDR3 loop spans 13 amino acids. Trimming cost V 5 bases and J 8 bases, with 10 bases left between them. CDR1 and CDR2 (germline): MNHEY, SVGAGI. CDR3 sequence (DNA): TGTGCCAGCAGTAGAACAGGTGATTCACCCCTCCACTTT. The encoded protein is CASSRTGDSPLHF.

This chain uses TRBV11-3 with TRBJ2-5; tentatively, D is TRBD2 (7 bases). The CDR3 has 14 amino acids. Germline loops: CDR1 SGHNT, CDR2 YENEEA. The V and J ends lost 6 bases and 3 bases respectively, with 14 bases between them. CDR3 loop: CASRLGGLEETQYF. CDR3 DNA: TGTGCCAGCAGGCTCGGGGGGCTGGAAGAGACCCAGTACTTC.

The CDR3 is CASSPGTGSQPQHF. The CDR3 DNA follows: TGTGCCAGCAGCCCCGGGACAGGGAGTCAGCCCCAGCATTTT. The V and J genes are TRBV3-1 (or the pseudogene TRBV3-2) and TRBJ1-5; 9 bases map to TRBD1. This CDR3 is built from 14 residues. Trimming cost V 4 bases and J 6 bases; bases outside gene matches: 4. The germline gives CDR1 LGHDT, CDR2 YNNKEL (reference sequence).

V is TRBV6-6 and J is TRBJ2-2; tentatively, D is TRBD2 (6 bases). The CDR3 totals 12 residues. The V gene's germline CDR1 is MNHNY and CDR2 SVGAGI (reference sequence). V lost 11 bases and J lost 6, with 13 bases in between. CDR3 region: CAARGSAGELFF. CDR3 nucleotide sequence: TGTGCCGCCCGGGGGAGTGCCGGGGAGCTGTTTTTT.

This clone was picked up one time. This chain connects TRBV4-3 to TRBJ2-1, with D tentatively TRBD2 (5 bases). The CDR3 runs to 13 residues. V was cut by 0 bases and J by 8 bases, with 8 bases left in between. Germline CDR1 and CDR2: LGHNA and YSLEER. The CDR3 DNA reads as TGCGCCAGCAGCCAAGATAGAGGGCATGAGCAGTTCTTC. Translation gives CASSQDRGHEQFF.

This rearrangement joins TRBV6-5 to TRBJ1-2; 7 bases are shared with TRBD1. CDR1 is MNHEY, CDR2 SVGAGI, per germline. The CDR3 has 13 amino acids. With V trimmed by 6 bases and J by 4 bases, 5 bases remained unmatched. CDR3 loop: CASSPTGPYGYTF. In DNA, the CDR3 is TGTGCCAGCAGCCCGACAGGGCCCTATGGCTACACCTTC.

V and J are TRBV10-1 and TRBJ1-3; the D gene is possibly TRBD1 (5 bases). Germline loops: CDR1 WNHNN, CDR2 SYGVQD (reference sequence). The CDR3 consists of 15 residues. Trimming pared 2 bases from V and 2 bases from J, leaving 10 bases between. CDR3 in amino acids: CASSEHGRAGNTIYF. CDR3 bases: TGCGCCAGCAGTGAGCATGGCAGGGCTGGAAACACCATATATTTT.

This chain connects TRBV5-6 to TRBJ1-1, with 8 bases aligning to TRBD1. The CDR3 runs 17 residues. V lost 2 bases, J lost 0 bases, and 9 bases stayed unmatched. Germline V gene data show CDR1 as SGHDT and CDR2 as YYEEEE. CDR3 sequence (DNA): TGTGCCAGCAGCTTCACCACCAGGGGGCTTGTGAACACTGAAGCTTTCTTT. Translating it yields CASSFTTRGLVNTEAFF.

V is TRBV19 and J is TRBJ1-2; 11 bases fit TRBD1. The CDR3 has 15 residues. CDR1 and CDR2 from the germline V gene are LNHDA and SQIVND (reference sequence). The V gene end was trimmed by 7 bases and the J gene end by 2 bases; junction bases not matched to a gene: 6. This CDR3 is CASNQDRGRNYGYTF. The CDR3 DNA sequence: TGTGCCAGTAACCAGGACAGGGGGCGCAACTATGGCTACACCTTC.

The chain recombines TRBV2 with TRBJ2-7; 8 nucleotides match TRBD1. Losses at the gene ends were 3 bases for V and 1 base for J; bases not matched to a gene: 2. The CDR3 is made up of 14 amino acids. Per germline, CDR1 SNHLY and CDR2 FYNNEI. CDR3 sequence (DNA): TGTGCCAGCAGTGACAGGGGGCGATCCTACGAGCAGTACTTC. It codes for CASSDRGRSYEQYF.

The V and J genes are TRBV9 and TRBJ2-5; 11 nucleotides agree with TRBD2. The V gene's germline CDR1 is SGDLS and CDR2 YYNGEE. V trimming: 3 bases; J trimming: 5 bases; junction bases outside the gene matches: 6. The CDR3 loop spans 15 amino acids. The CDR3 protein is CASSGSGGALETQYF. As DNA, the CDR3 is TGTGCCAGCAGCGGTAGCGGGGGGGCCTTGGAGACCCAGTACTTC.

The rearrangement joins TRBV6-5 to TRBJ1-2; TRBD1 is a possible D gene (6 bases). The CDR3 sequence is 15 residues long. V shed 7 bases and J shed 8 bases, with 23 bases lying between them. In germline, CDR1 is MNHEY, CDR2 SVGAGI. In DNA form, the CDR3 reads TGTGCCAGCACCTCGGGGGGGGGCAGAGAGGCGGGCTACACCTTC. The encoded protein is CASTSGGGREAGYTF.

The chain recombines TRBV2 with TRBJ1-6; D gene unclear. Trimming cost V 7 bases and J 4 bases, with 8 bases left between them. Germline V gene data show CDR1 as SNHLY and CDR2 as FYNNEI. There are 13 residues in the CDR3. The CDR3 loop is CASTTLYNSPLHF. Written as DNA, the CDR3 is TGTGCCAGCACGACACTTTATAATTCACCCCTCCACTTT.

The chain has TRBV5-6 and TRBJ2-7, with 7 bases lining up with TRBD1. Germline trimming cut 4 bases from V and 1 base from J; bases unmatched to any gene: 8. CDR3 length equals 15 residues. Germline V CDR1 and CDR2: SGHDT, YYEEEE. The CDR3 sequence: CASSNHRQGSYEQYF. The DNA of the CDR3 is TGTGCCAGCAGCAACCACAGACAGGGATCCTACGAGCAGTACTTC.

The chain employs TRBV24-1 and TRBJ2-1, with D possibly TRBD1 on 6 matching bases. Trimming pared 4 bases from V and 8 bases from J, leaving 17 bases between. The CDR3 consists of 15 residues. Germline V CDR1 and CDR2: KGHDR, SFDVKD. This CDR3 is CATSDTGSLGYEQFF. The CDR3, as DNA: TGTGCCACCAGTGACACAGGGAGTCTAGGCTATGAGCAGTTCTTC.

This rearrangement joins TRBV28 to TRBJ1-5, with a weak D call TRBD1 (5 bases). Between the trimmed V and J ends, which lost 2 bases and 2 bases, there was a span of 13 bases. The CDR3 has 16 amino acids. Germline V CDR1 and CDR2: MDHEN, SYDVKM. In nucleotides, the CDR3 is TGTGCCAGCAGTTTACTGGGGGGTCAGGGCAATCAGCCCCAGCATTTT. Its protein product is CASSLLGGQGNQPQHF. The entire variable domain, with the rest obtained from reference TRBV28 and TRBJ1-5, is as follows: DVKVTQSSRYLVKRTGEKVFLECVQDMDHENMFWYRQDPGLGLRLIYFSYDVKMKEKGDIPEGYSVSREKKERFSLILESASTNQTSMYLCASSLLGGQGNQPQHFGDGTRLSIL.

The chain combines TRBV12-3 or TRBV12-4 with TRBJ1-1, with 8 bases fitting TRBD1. The CDR3 sequence is 13 residues long. The junction had 4 bases not matched to a gene; V was cut back by 6 bases and J by 4 bases. CDR3 loop: CASRADRGTEAFF. The CDR3 region has the DNA TGTGCCAGCAGAGCTGACAGGGGCACTGAAGCTTTCTTT.

The rearrangement uses TRBV13 and TRBJ2-7; TRBD2 matches 7 bases. CDR1 is PRHDT and CDR2 is FYEKMQ in the germline V gene (reference sequence). The CDR3 runs 16 residues. After removal of 3 bases from V and 5 bases from J, the junction contained 13 bases not matched to a gene. CDR3: CASSFGGGALSDEQYF. The CDR3, as DNA: TGTGCCAGCAGCTTTGGGGGAGGGGCCCTGAGCGACGAGCAGTACTTC.

The chain joins TRBV18 to TRBJ1-4; D unclear. CDR1 is KGHSH and CDR2 is LQKENI in the germline V gene. V shed 2 bases and J shed 11 bases, with 12 bases lying between them. This CDR3 is built from 13 residues. CDR3 in DNA: TGTGCCAGCTCACCAGCAGGCCCTTTTAAACTGTTTTTT. It is translated as CASSPAGPFKLFF.

In the case of this clone: Additional DNA sequences in this sample encode the identical CDR3. J is TRBJ1-5 and V is TRBV7-2; a possible D gene is TRBD1 (6 bases). The germline gives CDR1 SGHTA, CDR2 FQGNSA. Trimming shortened V by 3 bases and J by 4 bases, and 7 bases separated the two germline ends. This CDR3 spans 13 amino acids. The CDR3 sequence: CASSLDRNQPQHF. CDR3 DNA: TGTGCCAGCAGCTTGGACAGAAATCAGCCCCAGCATTTT.

The chain links TRBV5-1 to TRBJ2-7, with TRBD2 matching over 7 bases. V lost 5 bases and J lost 3; bases outside the gene matches: 8. CDR3 length equals 14 residues. Germline CDR1 and CDR2: SGHRS and YFSETQ. CDR3 nucleotide sequence: TGCGCCAGCAGGGTGGTCGCGGGGGACTACGAGCAGTACTTC. Protein product: CASRVVAGDYEQYF.

The rearrangement joins TRBV3-1 (or the pseudogene TRBV3-2) to TRBJ2-2; maybe TRBD2 (6 bases). Germline V CDR1 and CDR2: LGHDT, YNNKEL (reference sequence). The germline V and J ends were trimmed by 5 bases and 5 bases, with 21 bases remaining between them. The CDR3 is made up of 17 amino acids. The CDR3 nucleotides read TGTGCCAGCAGCGAGGGAGCTAGCGTAAGGTTGACCGGGGAGCTGTTTTTT. Its protein product is CASSEGASVRLTGELFF.

V is TRBV5-1 and J is TRBJ1-2; 7 nucleotides match TRBD1. Trimming cost V 0 bases and J 4 bases; bases outside gene matches: 6. The CDR3 is made up of 15 amino acids. In germline, CDR1 is SGHRS, CDR2 YFSETQ. CDR3 in DNA: TGCGCCAGCAGCTTGGCGCAGACAGGGACCTATGGCTACACCTTC. Residues: CASSLAQTGTYGYTF.

This clone was observed a single time. The sample contains more than one DNA sequence encoding this CDR3. The chain links TRBV11-3 to TRBJ1-1, with D unclear. V was clipped by 1 base and J by 1 base, with 7 bases between them. The CDR3 has 14 residues. CDR1 and CDR2 from the germline V gene are SGHNT and YENEEA. This CDR3 is CASSLVRGNTEAFF. DNA of the CDR3: TGTGCCAGCAGCTTAGTTCGGGGGAACACTGAAGCTTTCTTT.